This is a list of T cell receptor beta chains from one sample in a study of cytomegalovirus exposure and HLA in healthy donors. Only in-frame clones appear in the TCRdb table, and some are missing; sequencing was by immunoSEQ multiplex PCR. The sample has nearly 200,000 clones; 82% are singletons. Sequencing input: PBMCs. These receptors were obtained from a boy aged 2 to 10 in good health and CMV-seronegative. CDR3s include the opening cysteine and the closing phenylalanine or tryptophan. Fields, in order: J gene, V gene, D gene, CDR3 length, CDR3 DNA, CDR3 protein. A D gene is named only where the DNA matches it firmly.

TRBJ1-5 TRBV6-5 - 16 TGTGCCAGCAGTTACAGCGGTAGGCTTAGCAATCAGCCCCAGCATTTT CASSYSGRLSNQPQHF
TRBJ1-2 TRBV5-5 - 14 TGTGCCAGCAGCTTGGCCGGGGTTAACTATGGCTACACCTTC CASSLAGVNYGYTF
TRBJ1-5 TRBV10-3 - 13 TGTGCCATCAGTGAGTCAGTTGAGAAGCCCCAGCATTTT CAISESVEKPQHF
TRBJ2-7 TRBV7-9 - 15 TGTGCCAGCAGCTCCCGGGACACTGCTACCTACGAGCAGTACTTC CASSSRDTATYEQYF
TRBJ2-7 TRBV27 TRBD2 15 TGTGCCAGCAGTCGGAGCGGGGGGACTCCCTACGAGCAGTACTTC CASSRSGGTPYEQYF
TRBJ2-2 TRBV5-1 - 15 TGCGCCAGCAGCTTGGCGGGGGTGAACACCGGGGAGCTGTTTTTT CASSLAGVNTGELFF
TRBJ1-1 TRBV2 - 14 TGTGCCAGCAGTGAAGCAAGGCAGACTAGTGAAGCTTTCTTT CASSEARQTSEAFF
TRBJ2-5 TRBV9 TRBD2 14 TGTGCCAGCAGTCTAGCGGGGGGCCCGGAGACCCAGTACTTC CASSLAGGPETQYF
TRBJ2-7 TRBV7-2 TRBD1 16 TGTGCCAGCAGCCCGACATCCGACAGGGGGGGCCTGGAGCAGTACTTC CASSPTSDRGGLEQYF
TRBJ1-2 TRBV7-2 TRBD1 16 TGTGCCAGCAGCTTCAGGGGGCGCGTTACTAACTATGGCTACACCTTC CASSFRGRVTNYGYTF
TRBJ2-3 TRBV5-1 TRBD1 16 TGCGCCAGCAGCTGGGGGGAGGACAGGGGTGCGGATACGCAGTATTTT CASSWGEDRGADTQYF
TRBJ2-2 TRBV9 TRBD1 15 TGTGCCAGCAGCCCCTGGGACAGGGGTCCCGGGGAGCTGTTTTTT CASSPWDRGPGELFF
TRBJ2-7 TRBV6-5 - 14 TGTGCCAGCGGTTACACCCGGGACTCCTACGAGCAGTACTTC CASGYTRDSYEQYF
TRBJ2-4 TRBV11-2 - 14 TGTGCCAGCAGCTCCGCGATCGGGGAGGACATTCAGTACTTC CASSSAIGEDIQYF
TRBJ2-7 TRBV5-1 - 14 TGCGCCAGCAGCTTTTTGACGACTTCCTACGAGCAGTACTTC CASSFLTTSYEQYF
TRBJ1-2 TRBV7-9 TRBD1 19 TGTGCCAGCAGCTCCGAAGACTCGTACAGGGGGCGCTCGGGTTATGGCTACACCTTC CASSSEDSYRGRSGYGYTF
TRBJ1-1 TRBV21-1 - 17 TGTGCCAGCAGCAACTCGGGACAGGGGGATGAGGACACTGAAGCTTTCTTT CASSNSGQGDEDTEAFF
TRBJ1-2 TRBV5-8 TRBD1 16 TGTGCCAGCAGCTTGCCCGGACAGGGGGCTTACTATGGCTACACCTTC CASSLPGQGAYYGYTF
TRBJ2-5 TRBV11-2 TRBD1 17 TGTGCCAGCAGCTTGAGGCCCCCACAGGGGACAGCAGAGACCCAGTACTTC CASSLRPPQGTAETQYF
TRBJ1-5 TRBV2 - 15 TGTGCCAGCAGCGAGCGGGGAGCCAGCAATCAGCCCCAGCATTTT CASSERGASNQPQHF